The 27 T cell receptor beta chains presented below share a single source sample, sequenced in a study of long-term antiretroviral therapy in people with HIV. Version v3.0 of the immunoSEQ assay was performed at survey level. The protocol was immunoSEQ multiplex PCR, while the TCRdb copy is restricted to in-frame clones and leaves out a portion. This table has about 24,000 clones, about 91% appearing once. Sequenced material: unsorted PBMCs, taken 1.8 years before starting antiretroviral therapy. The receptors stem from a man over 45 with HIV.

CDR3: CASSQRDTDQPQHF. The CDR3 DNA reads as TGCGCCAGCAGCCAAAGGGACACTGATCAGCCCCAGCATTTT. The chain links TRBV4-1 to TRBJ1-5; perhaps TRBD1 as D (6 bases). The CDR3 length is 14 residues. Germline V gives CDR1 MGHRA, CDR2 YSYEKL. V gave up 2 bases and J gave up 5 bases, with 10 bases separating them.

J is TRBJ2-2 and V is TRBV28; 11 bases fit TRBD2. Germline V gives CDR1 MDHEN, CDR2 SYDVKM. The CDR3 is 19 residues long. J was trimmed by 5 bases and V by 3 bases; bases with no gene match: 14. CDR3 loop: CASSFLGSGGASLTGELFF. Here the CDR3 DNA reads TGTGCCAGCAGTTTCCTCGGTAGCGGGGGGGCCTCTTTGACCGGGGAGCTGTTTTTT.

J is TRBJ2-3 and V is TRBV7-3; 10 bases match TRBD2. Trimming at V came to 2 bases and at J to 4 bases, leaving 3 bases not matched to a gene. CDR1 is SGHTA and CDR2 is FQGTGA in the germline V gene. This CDR3 is 15 amino acids long. The chain's CDR3 is CASSLGLAGADTQYF. The CDR3 nucleotides read TGTGCCAGCAGCTTAGGTCTAGCGGGGGCAGATACGCAGTATTTT.

CDR3: CASSRGTPVQETQYF. CDR3 sequence (DNA): TGTGCCAGCAGCCGAGGGACTCCAGTACAAGAGACCCAGTACTTC. The chain carries TRBV6-5 and TRBJ2-5; a possible D gene is TRBD2 (6 bases). The germline gives CDR1 MNHEY, CDR2 SVGAGI. V was trimmed by 6 bases and J by 2 bases, leaving 16 bases between them. The CDR3 extends over 15 amino acids.

The chain couples TRBV19 to TRBJ1-4; maybe TRBD1 (5 bases). CDR1 is LNHDA and CDR2 is SQIVND in the germline V gene (reference sequence). The CDR3 consists of 14 residues. Between the trimmed V and J ends, which lost 6 bases and 4 bases, there was a span of 12 bases. CDR3 nucleotide sequence: TGTGCCAGTAGGCTCAGGGCGGATAATGAAAAACTGTTTTTT. It specifies CASRLRADNEKLFF.

The chain employs TRBV29-1 and TRBJ2-5, with 12 bases identical to TRBD2. The CDR3 is 15 residues long. J gave up 4 bases and V 2 bases, and 5 bases lay outside the gene matches. The V gene's germline CDR1 is SQVTM and CDR2 ANQGSEA. In nucleotides, the CDR3 is TGCAGCGTTGAACTAGCGGGGGGGCTCGGAGAGACCCAGTACTTC. The encoded protein is CSVELAGGLGETQYF.

CDR3 loop: CAINDRGSSYEQYF. In nucleotides, the CDR3 is TGTGCCATCAACGACAGGGGGTCCTCCTACGAGCAGTACTTC. The V gene is TRBV10-3, the J gene TRBJ2-7; the match to TRBD1 covers 9 bases. V trimming: 7 bases; J trimming: 0 bases; junction bases outside the gene matches: 4. CDR1 is ENHRY, CDR2 SYGVKD, per germline. The CDR3 extends over 14 amino acids.

The genes are TRBV9 and TRBJ2-3; 11 bases match TRBD2. The V gene end was trimmed by 0 bases and the J gene end by 4 bases; junction bases not matched to a gene: 4. The CDR3 spans 16 residues. CDR1 is SGDLS, CDR2 YYNGEE, per germline. The CDR3 region is CASSVGLAGSSDTQYF. In nucleotides, the CDR3 is TGTGCCAGCAGCGTAGGACTAGCGGGGAGTTCAGATACGCAGTATTTT.

This chain uses TRBV4-2 with TRBJ2-7, with TRBD1 matching 10 bases. V shed 1 base and J 0 bases; nucleotides not matched to a gene: 3. This CDR3 has 16 residues. The germline CDR1 and CDR2 sequences are LGHNA and YNFKEQ. CDR3 in amino acids: CASSQGQGAVSYEQYF. In DNA form, the CDR3 reads TGTGCCAGCAGCCAAGGACAGGGGGCGGTCTCCTACGAGCAGTACTTC.

The rearrangement uses TRBV11-2 and TRBJ2-7; 8 bases map to TRBD2. The CDR3 covers 17 residues. CDR1 is SGHAT, CDR2 FQNNGV, per germline. Trimming removed 5 bases from V and 4 bases from J; junction bases left unmatched: 16. The CDR3 loop reads CASSPRGVREALYEQYF. As DNA, the CDR3 is TGTGCCAGCAGCCCTCGTGGGGTGCGGGAGGCTCTATACGAGCAGTACTTC.

This clone was counted a single time. This rearrangement joins TRBV18 to TRBJ2-3; D is perhaps TRBD2 (6 bases). Germline V CDR1 and CDR2: KGHSH, LQKENI. The CDR3 has 16 residues. Trimming left V 4 bases short and J 3 bases short, with 17 bases between. DNA of the CDR3: TGTGCCAGCTCACACCAGGACCCTGGGAGGACAGATACGCAGTATTTT. Translating gives CASSHQDPGRTDTQYF.

The chain combines TRBV19 with TRBJ1-5, with TRBD1 matching 8 bases. V gave up 3 bases and J gave up 5 bases; unmatched junction bases: 15. CDR1 and CDR2 from the germline V gene are LNHDA and SQIVND (reference sequence). The CDR3 is 18 amino acids. The CDR3 DNA reads as TGTGCCAGTAGTATTATTTCTGTCTGGGGGACAGGACATCAGCCCCAGCATTTT. This sequence encodes CASSIISVWGTGHQPQHF.

V is TRBV10-2 and J is TRBJ1-5; D call uncertain. Germline V gives CDR1 WSHSY, CDR2 SAAADI. With 6 bases removed from V and 6 bases from J, the gap between germline ends came to 12 bases. The CDR3 totals 13 residues. This CDR3 is CASSFQPSQPQHF. Written as DNA, the CDR3 is TGCGCCAGCAGCTTTCAGCCAAGTCAGCCCCAGCATTTT.

This sequence joins TRBV5-1 and TRBJ2-3; no reliable D call. V lost 3 bases to trimming and J lost 2 bases, with 4 bases between them. The CDR3 sequence is 12 residues long. CDR1 is SGHRS and CDR2 is YFSETQ in the germline V gene. The CDR3 spells CASSSNTDTQYF. CDR3 in DNA: TGCGCCAGCAGCTCCAACACAGATACGCAGTATTTT.

This clone was found a few times. CDR3 in amino acids: CAWSVWGSEQYF. As DNA, the CDR3 is TGTGCCTGGAGTGTATGGGGTTCCGAGCAGTACTTC. This rearrangement joins TRBV30 to TRBJ2-7; no clear D gene. V gave up 0 bases and J gave up 6 bases, with 9 bases separating them. CDR1 GTSNPN and CDR2 SVGIG come from the germline V gene (reference sequence). The CDR3 runs to 12 residues.

The genes are TRBV11-3 and TRBJ2-1; D is undetermined. The CDR3 loop spans 14 amino acids. CDR1 and CDR2 from the germline V gene are SGHNT and YENEEA. V dropped 4 bases and J dropped 9 bases, with 16 bases sitting between them. The CDR3 sequence is CASSSSHSRFEQFF. The CDR3 nucleotides are TGTGCCAGCAGCTCCAGCCACAGTCGGTTTGAGCAGTTCTTC. Full variable domain (outside the CDR3, taken from reference TRBV11-3 and TRBJ2-1): EAGVVQSPRYKIIEKKQPVAFWCNPISGHNTLYWYLQNLGQGPELLIRYENEEAVDDSQLPKDRFSAERLKGVDSTLKIQPAELGDSAVYLCASSSSHSRFEQFFGPGTRLTVL.

The J gene is TRBJ1-2, the V gene TRBV10-3; a possible D gene is TRBD1 (6 bases). V lost 2 bases and J lost 3, with 10 bases in between. The CDR3 has 14 amino acids. Germline V gene sequence: CDR1 ENHRY, CDR2 SYGVKD. The CDR3, as DNA: TGTGCCATCAGTGAGACAGGGAAAGACTATGGCTACACCTTC. It specifies CAISETGKDYGYTF.

The chain couples TRBV7-2 to TRBJ1-6; D remains unclear. Trimming stripped 2 bases from V and 0 bases from J, with 5 bases between. This CDR3 region has 15 residues. Germline CDR1 reads SGHTA; CDR2 reads FQGNSA. Written as DNA, the CDR3 is TGTGCCAGCAGCTTACCCAGCTCCTATAATTCACCCCTCCACTTT. Protein: CASSLPSSYNSPLHF. The full variable domain, with the rest looked up from reference TRBV7-2 and TRBJ1-6, is GAGVSQSPSNKVTEKGKDVELRCDPISGHTALYWYRQSLGQGLEFLIYFQGNSAPDKSGLPSDRFSAERTGGSVSTLTIQRTQQEDSAVYLCASSLPSSYNSPLHFGNGTRLTVT.

This clone was found a few times. The CDR3, as DNA: TGTGCCAGCAGCCGGGGACCGACCGGGGGAACTGAAGCTTTCTTT. This translates into CASSRGPTGGTEAFF. This chain connects TRBV14 to TRBJ1-1; weak D call: TRBD1 (5 bases). V was clipped by 4 bases and J by 5 bases, with 17 bases between them. CDR1 is SGHDN, CDR2 FVKESK, per germline. The length of the CDR3 is 15 residues.

This clone was recorded only once. The chain carries TRBV10-3 and TRBJ2-7; D ambiguous. This CDR3 is 15 amino acids long. Trimming left V 4 bases short and J 0 bases short, with 13 bases between. Germline V gene lookup returns CDR1 ENHRY and CDR2 SYGVKD. CDR3 DNA sequence: TGTGCCATCAGTGTGCTGGGTGGGCGCTCCTACGAGCAGTACTTC. Its protein is CAISVLGGRSYEQYF.

The CDR3 reads CASSAQTSGYDEQFF. The CDR3 coding sequence is TGCGCCAGCAGTGCTCAGACTAGCGGTTACGATGAGCAGTTCTTC. The chain links TRBV10-1 to TRBJ2-1; 9 nucleotides match TRBD2. The CDR3 loop spans 15 amino acids. Germline loops: CDR1 WNHNN, CDR2 SYGVQD (reference sequence). V shed 4 bases, J shed 8 bases, and the junction held 9 bases outside the gene matches.

This chain connects TRBV6-6 to TRBJ2-7; 8 positions agree with TRBD2. This CDR3 region has 15 residues. Germline loops: CDR1 MNHNY, CDR2 SVGAGI (reference sequence). The trim removed 2 bases at V and 4 bases at J, leaving 7 bases unmatched. CDR3 nucleotide sequence: TGTGCCAGCAGTTACCCGACTAGCGTTGGTTACGAGCAGTACTTC. Translation: CASSYPTSVGYEQYF.

The CDR3 region has the DNA TGTGCCAGCTTTGCCCGGTCGCGGGACACTGAAGCTTTCTTT. Encoded protein: CASFARSRDTEAFF. V usage is TRBV5-4 and J usage is TRBJ1-1; unclear D gene. The germline CDR1 and CDR2 sequences are SGHNT and YYREEE (reference sequence). The CDR3 is made up of 14 amino acids. V was shortened by 7 bases and J by 3 bases, with 16 bases between the two germline ends.

The chain joins TRBV27 to TRBJ2-3; 7 bases match TRBD2. V shed 3 bases and J 6 bases; nucleotides not matched to a gene: 9. The germline CDR1 and CDR2 sequences are MNHEY and SMNVEV (reference sequence). The CDR3 spans 15 residues. CDR3 sequence reads: CASSFQTWGGDTQYF. CDR3 sequence (DNA): TGTGCCAGCAGTTTCCAGACCTGGGGGGGGGATACGCAGTATTTT.

This sequence joins TRBV7-3 and TRBJ2-3; 10 bases agree with TRBD2. The germline V gene encodes CDR1 SGHTA and CDR2 FQGTGA. The CDR3 totals 18 residues. The J segment lost 0 bases and the V segment lost 5 bases, leaving 11 bases of the junction unmatched. The CDR3 DNA sequence: TGTGCCAGCAGCCCCGCGGCTAGCGGGGGATCTAGCACAGATACGCAGTATTTT. The encoded protein is CASSPAASGGSSTDTQYF.

This clone was picked up one time. The rearrangement links TRBV5-8 to TRBJ2-1; possible D gene TRBD1, 6 bases. Germline values: CDR1 SGHTS, CDR2 YDEGEE. Trimming left V 3 bases short and J 4 bases short, with 14 bases between. CDR3 length equals 15 residues. The CDR3 reads CASSSRDRRYNEQFF. Here the CDR3 DNA reads TGTGCCAGCAGCTCAAGAGACAGGCGATACAATGAGCAGTTCTTC. Supplemented by reference TRBV5-8 and TRBJ2-1, the full variable domain reads EAGVTQSPTHLIKTRGQQATLRCSPISGHTSVYWYQQALGLGLQFLLWYDEGEERNRGNFPPRFSGRQFPNYSSELNVNALELEDSALYLCASSSRDRRYNEQFFGPGTRLTVL.

The V call is TRBV7-3, the J call TRBJ2-7, with TRBD2 identical over 8 bases. CDR3 size: 14 residues. The germline V gene encodes CDR1 SGHTA and CDR2 FQGTGA. Germline trimming cut 11 bases from V and 0 bases from J; bases unmatched to any gene: 9. CDR3: CAAGTSGSSYEQYF. DNA of the CDR3: TGTGCCGCTGGAACTAGCGGCTCCTCCTACGAGCAGTACTTC.